This is a list of T cell receptor beta chains from one sample in a study of CD8+ T cells in alopecia areata. TCRdb keeps only in-frame clones here, not all; method: immunoSEQ multiplex PCR. This sample has hundreds of thousands of clones, with approximately 60% found just once. The specimen was CD4+ T cells sorted from blood, collected around week 54, from a patient treated with tofacitinib. The receptors here all came from a human donor with alopecia areata. The CDR3 runs from the conserved cysteine through the conserved F or W. Each record gives: J gene, V gene, clone size, D gene, CDR3 DNA, CDR3 protein. The D gene is left open where the match is weak. Clone sizes are given selectively: once, few, many, or a class where the clone is expanded.

TRBJ1-5,TRBV23-1,-,-,TGCGCCAGCAGTCAATCGGGGGCAAGCAGCAATCAGCCCCAGCATTTT,CASSQSGASSNQPQHF
TRBJ2-5,TRBV14,few,-,TGTGCCAGCAGCGCACGACGGGAGACCCAGTACTTC,CASSARRETQYF
TRBJ2-1,TRBV30,-,-,TGTGCCTGGAGTCCAATCAATAGGGAGCAGTTCTTC,CAWSPINREQFF
TRBJ2-6,TRBV29-1,-,-,TGCAGCGTTGCGCAGGGTGTGGACTCTGGGGCCAACGTCCTGACTTTC,CSVAQGVDSGANVLTF
TRBJ2-7,TRBV10-3,-,TRBD1,TGTGCCATCAGTCCGGGACAGTTAACCTACGAGCAGTACTTC,CAISPGQLTYEQYF
TRBJ1-3,TRBV15,-,-,TGTGCCACCAGCAGACCGGCGTCGGACACCATATATTTT,CATSRPASDTIYF
TRBJ1-2,TRBV7-6,few,-,TGTGCCAGCAGCTTAGGTTCCAGGGGAAGGATCTATGGCTACACCTTC,CASSLGSRGRIYGYTF
TRBJ1-6,TRBV4-2,few,TRBD1,TGTGCCAGCAGCTCCGAGGACAGGCCAATGGGGCCCCTCCACTTT,CASSSEDRPMGPLHF
TRBJ2-5,TRBV15,-,-,TGTGCCACCAGCAGAGATCGATCAGAGACCCAGTACTTC,CATSRDRSETQYF
TRBJ2-7,TRBV29-1,-,-,TGCAGCGCTACAGGGAAGCACGAGCAGTACTTC,CSATGKHEQYF
TRBJ1-6,TRBV5-1,-,-,TGCGCCAGCAGCTTGACCACCGGGCATTCACCCCTCCACTTT,CASSLTTGHSPLHF
TRBJ2-1,TRBV29-1,-,TRBD2,TGCAGCACCCCGGGGCTAGCGGGGGGCTCCTACAATGAGCAGTTCTTC,CSTPGLAGGSYNEQFF
TRBJ1-2,TRBV27,-,-,TGTGCCAGCGCATGGGGAATCCATGGCTACACCTTC,CASAWGIHGYTF
TRBJ1-3,TRBV7-2,-,-,TGTGCCAGCAAGTTCGGAGGGAGTTCTGGAAACACCATATATTTT,CASKFGGSSGNTIYF
TRBJ2-3,TRBV4-1,-,TRBD2,TGCGCCAGCGGTCGGGCGGGGGTACGTACAGATACGCAGTATTTT,CASGRAGVRTDTQYF
TRBJ2-5,TRBV7-2,-,-,TGTGCCAGCAGCTTGGTTCAAGAGACCCAGTACTTC,CASSLVQETQYF
TRBJ1-1,TRBV30,-,-,TGTGCCTGCACCCGAGGGGGGTCAGGCACTGAAGCTTTCTTT,CACTRGGSGTEAFF
TRBJ2-7,TRBV27,-,-,TGTGCCAGCAGTCCGTTTTTTGGCACGAACGAGCAGTACTTC,CASSPFFGTNEQYF
TRBJ2-2,TRBV19,-,-,TGTGCCAGTAGTAGCACCGGGCCCTATGGGACCGGGGAGCTGTTTTTT,CASSSTGPYGTGELFF
TRBJ1-6,TRBV5-6,-,TRBD1,TGTGCCAGCAGCTGGGGACAGTTCGCACCCCTCCACTTT,CASSWGQFAPLHF
TRBJ2-2,TRBV15,-,-,TGTGCCACCAGCAGAGTGCGGCAAACGAACACCGGGGAGCTGTTTTTT,CATSRVRQTNTGELFF
TRBJ1-1,TRBV29-1,-,-,TGCAGCGTTTCGACAGGAATGAACACTGAAGCTTTCTTT,CSVSTGMNTEAFF
TRBJ1-4,TRBV7-9,-,TRBD1,TGTGCCAGCAGAGGACAGGGGTTGAGCGAAAAACTGTTTTTT,CASRGQGLSEKLFF
TRBJ1-2,TRBV25-1,-,-,TGTGCCAGCAGTGAATGGGGGGAACTCGGCTATGGCTACACCTTC,CASSEWGELGYGYTF
TRBJ1-5,TRBV18,-,-,TGTGCCAGCTCAACGAGGGAAAATCAGCCCCAGCATTTT,CASSTRENQPQHF
TRBJ2-5,TRBV4-3,-,-,TGCGCCAGCAGCCAGGATGTCTTCTTCCCTGCGGAGACCCAGTACTTC,CASSQDVFFPAETQYF
TRBJ2-7,TRBV29-1,once,-,TGCAGCGTGGGATATGATCCCTACGAGCAGTACTTC,CSVGYDPYEQYF